The clone carrying this T cell receptor beta chain appeared a few times. The data stem from a study of OX40 agonist ivuxolimab in advanced cancers. Sequencing was performed with immunoSEQ multiplex PCR; in TCRdb, only in-frame clones are kept and a portion is missing. Of tens of thousands of clones detected, around 86% appear once; the ten largest clones hold roughly 0.33%. The CDR3 extends over 14 amino acids. Germline CDR1 is MNHEY and CDR2 is SVGAGI. V was pared by 7 bases and J by 10 bases, with 9 bases of the junction left unmatched. This material consisted of CD4+ or CD8+ T cells sorted from blood, taken in a trial of the OX40 agonist ivuxolimab. This TCR came from an adult with an advanced solid tumor such as melanoma, head and neck, liver or kidney cancer. The gene calls are TRBV6-5 and TRBJ1-6, with TRBD1 matching over 8 bases. CDR3 bases: TGTGCCAGCAAGAGTGACAGGGGAACCTCACCCCTCCACTTT. This gives the protein CASKSDRGTSPLHF.